This TCR beta chain emerged from a study of regulatory T cells in long-lasting Graves disease. Looking at the study overall: Prior antithyroid drug treatment in newly diagnosed Graves' patients lasted under 3 months.

Study results and caveats: Comparison showed that persistent patients shared more public clonotypes (roughly 2,700) than new patients (over 950).

Time point specified: newly diagnosed GD, antithyroid drugs for less than 3 months. From PBMCs, RNA was extracted and then used to make the TCR library. A note on this clonotype: The antigen remains undetermined.

Trimming left V 1 base short and J 9 bases short, with 23 bases between. CDR1 is LNHNV and CDR2 is YYDKDF in the germline V gene (reference sequence). The CDR3 has 17 amino acids. Through Arm-PCR of CDR3 regions and iRepertoire HTBI primers, TCR beta libraries were built. MiXCR, applied by TCRdb to the multiplex PCR reads, yields one record per CDR3 protein. The sample comprises about 560,000 distinct CDR3 sequences, more than 15% of which are singletons, and 12% rests with the top ten. This sample was also put to use in a study of T cells in Graves' hyperthyroidism and ophthalmopathy. That paper notes: Primed by the HTBI set, a first-round RT-PCR was run on the TCR CDR3. Patients with ophthalmopathy were separated from those with stable hyperthyroidism by a 13 V-J model.

Sample: peripheral blood mononuclear cells (PBMCs), taken at new diagnosis, from a patient treated with antithyroid drugs. This TCR derives from a young man with Graves disease. The rearrangement uses TRBV15 and TRBJ2-3; D perhaps matches TRBD2 (6 bases). In nucleotides, the CDR3 is TGTGCCACCAGCAGAGGTGATTTGCGAGGGCTCGCGGGAACGCAGTATTTT. It specifies CATSRGDLRGLAGTQYF.